This T cell receptor beta chain was captured in a study of regulatory T cells in long-lasting Graves disease (dated by TCRdb to the early 2020s). Regarding the study in general: Persistent Graves' disease was defined as persistently positive TSH receptor autoantibodies together with antithyroid drug treatment for over 5 years. Persistent Graves' disease patients in the clinical cohort had taken antithyroid drugs for around 11 years on average. The study took place in China and was registered as a clinical trial. A total of about 33 samples underwent TCR sequencing, from around 13 patients with persistent Graves' disease and approximately 20 patients with newly diagnosed Graves' disease. Persistent Graves' disease patients were compared with newly diagnosed Graves' disease patients by peripheral blood TCR sequencing and RNA sequencing. Study-level results and caveats: More public clonotypes were shared among persistent patients (more than 2,500) than among newly diagnosed patients (966). Compared with newly diagnosed patients, persistent Graves' disease patients had lower TCR Shannon entropy and fewer highly expanded clones, which suggests clonal expansion. Sequencing and analysis were restricted to the TCR beta chain. Only peripheral blood was studied, because thyroid tissue, the primary lesion, was inaccessible. The authors acknowledged the small sample size as a limitation that may reduce accuracy. Preferential use of TRBV28, TRBJ1-2 and TRBJ2-5 was observed in persistent disease, whereas TRBV20-1 and TRBJ2-1 were favored in newly diagnosed disease.

CDR1 SGHVS and CDR2 FQNEAQ are derived from the germline V gene. The trim is 1 base for V and 5 bases for J, with a gap of 11 bases between the germline ends. Spanning cysteine to phenylalanine, the CDR3 consists of 14 amino acids. The sequence is cut down to CDR3 DNA, 42 bases in frame from base 1. The library was prepared using multiplex PCR. The reads were generated on an Illumina HiSeq 4000. iRepertoire HTBI primers and Arm-PCR amplification of CDR3 regions were used to construct TCR beta libraries. Gel purification was performed on PCR products prior to sequencing. In the paper's pipeline: A total of fewer than 65 TRBV and approximately 13 TRBJ segments were identified across samples and were used for gene usage analysis of CDR3 amino acid clonotypes. Filtered high-quality paired reads were merged into contigs using COPE and FqMerger. Contigs were aligned with BLAST to IMGT TRBV, TRBD and TRBJ reference genes, and CDR3 was defined per IMGT. Any clonotype with a frequency above 0.1% was classified as a highly expanded clone. Shannon entropy served as the measure of repertoire diversity, while the Gini coefficient captured V-J evenness. Clonotypes shared by more than one individual were considered public. The public reads were reanalyzed by TCRdb: fastp trimming at Q25, MiXCR alignment, in-frame beta chains only. Each entry merges the rows of one CDR3 protein and shows their most common DNA and genes. The V and J calls and clone size come from TCRdb's table, not from the authors' own analysis. The sample has 400,000 to 500,000 distinct CDR3 sequences on record, around a fifth of them singletons. Clones ranked in the top ten supply around 13% of the sample.

What this sample's time point label stands for: persistent/refractory GD, antithyroid drugs over 5 years with positive TRAb. For both TCR sequencing and RNA sequencing, RNA was extracted from PBMCs using TRIzol. Graves' disease was diagnosed according to American Thyroid Association guidelines. Patients were recruited from an endocrinology department in Xi'an, China. Each patient gave approximately 9.7 milliliters of peripheral blood, collected in an EDTA anticoagulant tube. Ficoll Paque Plus density gradient separation was used to isolate PBMCs, and no further T cell sorting was done. An Agilent 2100 Bioanalyzer and agarose gel were used to check RNA quality, while a NanoDrop 2000 measured RNA concentration. This clonotype was detected many times. Its recognized antigen is unknown. Base qualities are missing; no much larger clone stands one base away.

Sequences were derived from peripheral blood mononuclear cells (PBMCs), sampled when the disease was refractory, from a patient treated with antithyroid drugs. This receptor chain uses TRBV7-8 and TRBJ1-1, with TRBD1 perhaps the D gene, on 5 matching bases. The source is a female donor with Graves disease. The DNA reads as follows: TGTGCCAGCAGCTTAGGTGTGGGGCGGACTGAAGCTTTCTTT. Translation gives CASSLGVGRTEAFF.